The text below deals with one T cell receptor beta chain. No antigen is known for it. A sample-barcoded 5' primer and a J-beta primer mix were used in a second PCR of about 7 to 12 cycles. Every molecule of cDNA carried a tag from a template-switch adaptor with 12 random nucleotides. A single record per CDR3 protein comes from TCRdb applying MiXCR to the 5' RACE reads. The sample yields 600,000 to 900,000 distinct CDR3 sequences, roughly 26% seen once. The data derive from a study of blood T cells in healthy people across ages. Study results and limitations: Unknown CMV status may confound age-related changes in expanded clones.

CDR3 length equals 17 residues. Germline CDR1 and CDR2: LGHDT and YNNKEL (reference sequence). Extractions gave at least 5 micrograms of total RNA per sample. These data also featured in a second study, about T cells of mothers and their children.

Sequencing was carried out using blood. This sequence joins TRBV3-1 and TRBJ2-5; D tentatively reads TRBD1 or TRBD2 (6 bases each). The J call may be faulty, since TRBJ2-1 better matches the DNA end. The receptor was derived from a boy aged 5 to 17 in good health. The CDR3 protein is CASSQVEGRGKGNEQFF. In nucleotides, the CDR3 is TGTGCCAGCAGCCAAGTGGAGGGCAGGGGAAAGGGCAATGAGCAGTTCTTC.